One sample yielded the 10 T cell receptor beta chains listed below, sequenced in a study of cytomegalovirus exposure and HLA in healthy donors. Repertoires were generated with immunoSEQ multiplex PCR, while TCRdb's copy carries only in-frame clones and drops some. The table has nearly 80,000 clones, under 95% seen once. The specimen sequenced was PBMCs. Receptors originate from a woman aged 25-40 years in good health and CMV-seronegative.

V is TRBV7-9 and J is TRBJ1-1, with a weak D call TRBD1 (5 bases). The V end was cut by 0 bases, the J end by 1 base, with 9 bases between. The CDR3 totals 15 residues. Germline V lookup: CDR1 SEHNR, CDR2 FQNEAQ (reference sequence). In DNA form, the CDR3 reads TGTGCCAGCAGCTTAGCGTCAGGGTCGAACACTGAAGCTTTCTTT. The encoded protein is CASSLASGSNTEAFF.

The genes are TRBV6-6 and TRBJ1-1, with unresolved D. CDR1 MNHNY and CDR2 SVGAGI come from the germline V gene (reference sequence). CDR3 length: 15 amino acids. V dropped 0 bases and J dropped 1 base, with 9 bases sitting between them. This CDR3 is CASSYSGLSNTEAFF. CDR3 DNA sequence: TGTGCCAGCAGTTACTCTGGCCTGTCGAACACTGAAGCTTTCTTT.

The chain employs TRBV5-1 and TRBJ2-2, with 8 bases matching TRBD1. The CDR3 consists of 16 residues. The trim removed 4 bases at V and 3 bases at J, leaving 8 bases unmatched. From germline, CDR1 is SGHRS and CDR2 YFSETQ. In DNA form, the CDR3 reads TGCGCCAGCAGCCCGTCGGGACAGGCGGACACCGGGGAGCTGTTTTTT. Its translation: CASSPSGQADTGELFF. Looking up the rest from reference TRBV5-1 and TRBJ2-2 gives the full variable domain: KAGVTQTPRYLIKTRGQQVTLSCSPISGHRSVSWYQQTPGQGLQFLFEYFSETQRNKGNFPGRFSGRQFSNSRSEMNVSTLELGDSALYLCASSPSGQADTGELFFGEGSRLTVL.

The chain is built from TRBV7-4 and TRBJ2-2; D is perhaps TRBD1 (6 bases). The CDR3 length is 16 residues. From germline, CDR1 is SGHVT and CDR2 SQSDAQ. Trimming shortened V by 3 bases and J by 3 bases, and 14 bases separated the two germline ends. The CDR3 DNA is TGTGCCAGCAGCTTCAGGGGCCCAGCGGACACCGGGGAGCTGTTTTTT. It yields the protein CASSFRGPADTGELFF.

The chain couples TRBV10-3 to TRBJ1-1, with D possibly TRBD1 on 5 matching bases. V was trimmed by 4 bases and J by 5 bases, leaving 11 bases between them. The germline V gene encodes CDR1 ENHRY and CDR2 SYGVKD. The CDR3 runs to 13 residues. CDR3 nucleotides: TGTGCCATCAGTGCGGTCGGGGGTACTGAAGCTTTCTTT. Amino acid sequence: CAISAVGGTEAFF.

The V and J genes are TRBV11-3 and TRBJ2-1; 10 bases are a match to TRBD2. Trimming cost V 5 bases and J 5 bases; bases outside gene matches: 0. CDR3 length: 13 residues. Germline loops: CDR1 SGHNT, CDR2 YENEEA. The chain's CDR3 is CASSGLADNEQFF. CDR3 nucleotides: TGTGCCAGCAGCGGACTAGCGGACAATGAGCAGTTCTTC.

This clone was recorded only once. The chain carries TRBV4-1 and TRBJ2-7; TRBD2 matches at 12 bases. Germline-derived CDR1 and CDR2 are MGHRA and YSYEKL. This CDR3 contains 20 residues. With 4 bases clipped from V and 7 bases from J, the junction kept 23 bases outside the gene matches. The CDR3 region has the DNA TGCGCCAGCAGCCCCTTTTACACGACAGGACTAGCGGGGATTTCGGGGGAGCAGTACTTC. Residues: CASSPFYTTGLAGISGEQYF.

This chain links TRBV10-3 with TRBJ1-5; D is unresolved. CDR1 and CDR2 (germline): ENHRY, SYGVKD. The CDR3 has 15 residues. Trimming took 4 bases from V and 4 from J, leaving 14 bases between them. The DNA of the CDR3 is TGTGCCATCAGTGGTAATGACGGGAGGAATCAGCCCCAGCATTTT. This translates into CAISGNDGRNQPQHF.

Here the CDR3 DNA reads TGCGCCAGCAGCTCCACACAGGGGGCTGCGTTTGGCTACACCTTC. Its protein is CASSSTQGAAFGYTF. The V call is TRBV5-1, the J call TRBJ1-2; 9 positions agree with TRBD1. CDR3 length equals 15 residues. The ends lost 3 bases at V and 7 bases at J; junction bases unmatched: 10. Germline values: CDR1 SGHRS, CDR2 YFSETQ.

The rearrangement uses TRBV19 and TRBJ1-1, with 8 bases that match TRBD1. V dropped 5 bases and J dropped 5; count of bases not matched to a gene: 10. The CDR3 consists of 15 residues. Germline V gene sequence: CDR1 LNHDA, CDR2 SQIVND (reference sequence). The CDR3 reads CASSPLDRALTEAFF. The CDR3 DNA reads as TGTGCCAGTAGTCCCTTGGACAGGGCTTTAACTGAAGCTTTCTTT.